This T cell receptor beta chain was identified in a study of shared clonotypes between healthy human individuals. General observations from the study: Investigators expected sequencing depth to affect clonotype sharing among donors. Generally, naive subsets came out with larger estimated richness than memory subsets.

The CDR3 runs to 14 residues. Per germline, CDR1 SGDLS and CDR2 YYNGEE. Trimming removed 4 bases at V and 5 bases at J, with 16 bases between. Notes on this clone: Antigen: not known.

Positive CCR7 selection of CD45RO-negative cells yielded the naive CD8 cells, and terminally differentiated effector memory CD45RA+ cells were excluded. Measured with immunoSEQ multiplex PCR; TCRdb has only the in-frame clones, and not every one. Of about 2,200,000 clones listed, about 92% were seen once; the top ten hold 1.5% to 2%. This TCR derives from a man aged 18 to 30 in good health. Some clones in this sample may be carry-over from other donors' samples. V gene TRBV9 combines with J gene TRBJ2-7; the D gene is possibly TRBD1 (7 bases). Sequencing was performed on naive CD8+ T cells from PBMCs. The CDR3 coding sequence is TGTGCCAGCAGCCCTCACGACAGGGAGGACGAGCAGTACTTC. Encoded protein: CASSPHDREDEQYF.